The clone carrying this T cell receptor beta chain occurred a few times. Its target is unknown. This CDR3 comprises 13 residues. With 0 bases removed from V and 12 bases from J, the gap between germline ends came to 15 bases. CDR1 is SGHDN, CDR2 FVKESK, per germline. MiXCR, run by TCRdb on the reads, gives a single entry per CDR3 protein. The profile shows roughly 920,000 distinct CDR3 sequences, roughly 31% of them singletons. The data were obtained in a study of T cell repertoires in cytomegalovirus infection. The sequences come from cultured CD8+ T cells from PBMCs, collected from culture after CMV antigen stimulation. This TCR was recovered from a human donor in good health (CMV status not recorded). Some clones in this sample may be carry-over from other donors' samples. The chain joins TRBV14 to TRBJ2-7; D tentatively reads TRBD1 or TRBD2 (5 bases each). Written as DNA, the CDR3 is TGTGCCAGCAGCCAAGAAGAGGGGCCAGCGCCGTACTTC. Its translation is CASSQEEGPAPYF.